The present entry profiles one T cell receptor beta chain with its context. Profiling relied on immunoSEQ multiplex PCR, and the TCRdb table lists in-frame clones only, not all of them. The sample lists about 120,000 clones; approximately 86% were seen once. Germline values: CDR1 SGHNT, CDR2 YENEEA. The CDR3 totals 13 residues. V was pared by 3 bases and J by 5 bases, with 7 bases between. This record belongs to a study of T cell responses to AZD1222 COVID-19 vaccine. This sequence joins TRBV11-3 and TRBJ1-4; D unclear. This sample comprised peripheral blood, obtained 28 days after the second AZD1222 dose. The receptor was isolated from an adult who received the AZD1222 COVID-19 vaccine. The CDR3 region has the DNA TGTGCCAGCAGCTTTTCGGGGAATGAAAAACTGTTTTTT. Translation: CASSFSGNEKLFF. Filled out from reference TRBV11-3 and TRBJ1-4, the complete variable domain reads EAGVVQSPRYKIIEKKQPVAFWCNPISGHNTLYWYLQNLGQGPELLIRYENEEAVDDSQLPKDRFSAERLKGVDSTLKIQPAELGDSAVYLCASSFSGNEKLFFGSGTQLSVL.